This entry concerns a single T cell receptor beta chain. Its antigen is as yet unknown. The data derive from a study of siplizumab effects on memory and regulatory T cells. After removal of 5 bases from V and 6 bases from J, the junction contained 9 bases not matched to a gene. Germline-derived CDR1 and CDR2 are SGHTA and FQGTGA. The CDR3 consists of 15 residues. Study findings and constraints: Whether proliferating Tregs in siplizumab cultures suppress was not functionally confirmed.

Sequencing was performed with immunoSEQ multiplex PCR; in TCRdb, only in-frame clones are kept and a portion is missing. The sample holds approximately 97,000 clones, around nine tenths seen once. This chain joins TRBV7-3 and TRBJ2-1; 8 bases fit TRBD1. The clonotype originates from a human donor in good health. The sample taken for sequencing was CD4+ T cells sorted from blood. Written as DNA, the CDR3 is TGTGCCAGCAGCGAGACAGGGGTTGTTGGCAATGAGCAGTTCTTC. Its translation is CASSETGVVGNEQFF.